This is a list of T cell receptor beta chains from one sample in a study of T cell responses to AZD1222 COVID-19 vaccine. This table comes from immunoSEQ multiplex PCR, and its TCRdb copy is limited to in-frame clones, with some not included. The sample has 100,000 to 150,000 clones, just over 85% seen once. The material was peripheral blood, obtained on day 0 of AZD1222 vaccination. The origin of the receptors is an adult in good health. CDR3s include the opening cysteine and the closing phenylalanine or tryptophan. D genes are given only for firm matches. The size of a clone is reported for some rows only, either as once, few or many, or as a class for expanded clones.

cdr3_aa: CASSQSPRNLNIQYF
cdr3_nt: TGTGCCAGCTCTCAATCTCCGAGGAATTTAAACATTCAGTACTTC
d_call: NA
v_call: TRBV18
clone_size: once
j_call: TRBJ2-4
cdr3_length: 15

cdr3_aa: CAISQTGEARGYTF
cdr3_nt: TGTGCCATCAGCCAAACAGGGGAAGCACGAGGCTACACCTTC
d_call: TRBD1
v_call: TRBV10-3
clone_size: NA
j_call: TRBJ1-2
cdr3_length: 14

cdr3_aa: CASGGEPDKSIAPYGYTF
cdr3_nt: TGTGCCAGCGGGGGAGAACCTGACAAGTCCATCGCGCCCTATGGCTACACCTTC
d_call: NA
v_call: TRBV27
clone_size: NA
j_call: TRBJ1-2
cdr3_length: 18

cdr3_aa: CASSPGWGYTF
cdr3_nt: TGTGCCAGCAGTCCAGGGTGGGGCTACACCTTC
d_call: NA
v_call: TRBV7-2
clone_size: NA
j_call: TRBJ1-2
cdr3_length: 11

cdr3_aa: CASSYSEGDRGNTIYF
cdr3_nt: TGTGCCAGCAGTTACTCAGAGGGCGATCGAGGAAACACCATATATTTT
d_call: NA
v_call: TRBV6-5
clone_size: NA
j_call: TRBJ1-3
cdr3_length: 16

cdr3_aa: CASSLQGSSDYTF
cdr3_nt: TGTGCCAGCAGCTTGCAGGGGAGTAGTGACTACACCTTC
d_call: NA
v_call: TRBV13
clone_size: NA
j_call: TRBJ1-2
cdr3_length: 13

cdr3_aa: CASSYDSIYGYTF
cdr3_nt: TGTGCCAGCAGTTACGATTCTATCTATGGCTACACCTTC
d_call: NA
v_call: TRBV6-2/TRBV6-3
clone_size: NA
j_call: TRBJ1-2
cdr3_length: 13

cdr3_aa: CASSTDTNTEAFF
cdr3_nt: TGCGCCAGCAGCACCGATACGAACACTGAAGCTTTCTTT
d_call: NA
v_call: TRBV5-1
clone_size: NA
j_call: TRBJ1-1
cdr3_length: 13

cdr3_aa: CASSSSDGLHRF
cdr3_nt: TGTGCCAGCAGTTCCTCGGACGGACTCCACCGCTTC
d_call: NA
v_call: TRBV12-3/TRBV12-4
clone_size: NA
j_call: TRBJ2-7
cdr3_length: 12

cdr3_aa: CASSDYLAGDRGEKLFF
cdr3_nt: TGTGCCAGCAGTGACTACCTAGCGGGGGACAGGGGCGAAAAACTGTTTTTT
d_call: TRBD1
v_call: TRBV2
clone_size: NA
j_call: TRBJ1-4
cdr3_length: 17

cdr3_aa: CASSLSGAAKNIQYF
cdr3_nt: TGTGCCAGCAGTTTATCCGGGGCAGCCAAAAACATTCAGTACTTC
d_call: NA
v_call: TRBV28
clone_size: once
j_call: TRBJ2-4
cdr3_length: 15

cdr3_aa: CASNQEMNTEAFF
cdr3_nt: TGCGCCAGCAATCAGGAAATGAACACTGAAGCTTTCTTT
d_call: NA
v_call: TRBV5-1
clone_size: NA
j_call: TRBJ1-1
cdr3_length: 13

cdr3_aa: CASGPIGDTEAFF
cdr3_nt: TGTGCCAGCGGTCCCATAGGGGACACTGAAGCTTTCTTT
d_call: NA
v_call: TRBV2
clone_size: NA
j_call: TRBJ1-1
cdr3_length: 13

cdr3_aa: CASSISDMNTEAFF
cdr3_nt: TGTGCCAGTAGTATATCCGACATGAACACTGAAGCTTTCTTT
d_call: NA
v_call: TRBV19
clone_size: NA
j_call: TRBJ1-1
cdr3_length: 14